The subject of this entry is one TCR beta chain. As yet, its antigen is unknown. The data originate from a study of metastatic and nonmetastatic thyroid tumors. On the study more broadly: For malignant and benign thyroid patients, tumor or nodule tissue and blood were the sources whose repertoires were compared.

The CDR3 spans 15 residues. Germline CDR1 is MNHNS and CDR2 is SASEGT. The ends were cut back, 2 bases at V and 2 bases at J, with 12 bases in the middle. Study results and caveats: TCR beta diversity was reportedly significantly higher in malignant thyroid tumors than benign nodules, in blood and tumor.

Per the original methods: Clinicopathological groups differed in CDR3, with these differences serving to build a distant-metastasis classifier for papillary thyroid cancer. TCRdb re-analyzed the PCR reads through MiXCR. None of the V and J calls come from the authors' own analysis; TCRdb made them. The sample contains fewer than 40,000 clones, around half of which appear only once. All patients were treatment-naive before thyroid surgery. The sample taken for sequencing was tumor tissue. The clonotype was recovered from a male donor with papillary thyroid cancer or a benign thyroid nodule (not recorded which). Some clones in this sample may be carry-over from other donors' samples. The chain recombines TRBV6-1 with TRBJ1-2, with D unclear. The CDR3 sequence: CASSEKLTRNYGYTF. The CDR3 DNA reads TGTGCCAGCAGTGAAAAATTAACACGGAACTATGGCTACACCTTC.